Following are 27 T cell receptor beta chains from one sample sequenced in a study of OX40 agonist ivuxolimab in advanced cancers. The table came from immunoSEQ multiplex PCR; TCRdb's copy has only in-frame clones and leaves some out. In the table there are some 74,000 clones, approximately 90% of which are singletons. The sample here was CD4+ or CD8+ T cells sorted from blood, taken in a trial of the OX40 agonist ivuxolimab. Receptors were obtained from an adult with an advanced solid tumor such as melanoma, head and neck, liver or kidney cancer.

The chain employs TRBV9 and TRBJ2-2, with TRBD1 matching over 8 bases. With V trimmed by 1 base and J by 1 base, 3 bases remained unmatched. In germline, CDR1 is SGDLS, CDR2 YYNGEE. The CDR3 is 16 residues long. CDR3 DNA sequence: TGTGCCAGCAGCGTAAGGGGGACAGGGAACACCGGGGAGCTGTTTTTT. Its protein product is CASSVRGTGNTGELFF. Full variable domain (rest looked up from reference TRBV9 and TRBJ2-2): DSGVTQTPKHLITATGQRVTLRCSPRSGDLSVYWYQQSLDQGLQFLIQYYNGEERAKGNILERFSAQQFPDLHSELNLSSLELGDSALYFCASSVRGTGNTGELFFGEGSRLTVL.

The chain joins TRBV7-6 to TRBJ2-7; 9 bases match TRBD2. This CDR3 contains 15 residues. Germline V lookup: CDR1 SGHVS, CDR2 FNYEAQ. J gave up 2 bases and V 1 base, and 3 bases lay outside the gene matches. This chain's CDR3 is CASSLEAGGTYEQYF. CDR3 nucleotide sequence: TGTGCCAGCAGCTTAGAGGCGGGAGGGACCTACGAGCAGTACTTC.

The chain joins TRBV30 to TRBJ1-1; D not certain. This CDR3 contains 12 residues. Trimming left V 3 bases short and J 7 bases short, with 12 bases between. Germline CDR1 reads GTSNPN; CDR2 reads SVGIG (reference sequence). CDR3 protein: CAWSGQRLEAFF. The CDR3 bases are TGTGCCTGGAGCGGGCAGCGACTTGAAGCTTTCTTT.

The chain links TRBV6-1 to TRBJ2-7; 7 bases line up with TRBD2. The CDR3 is 14 amino acids. The germline CDR1 and CDR2 sequences are MNHNS and SASEGT. Germline trimming cut 11 bases from V and 6 bases from J; bases unmatched to any gene: 16. Written as DNA, the CDR3 is TGTGCCGCCTCAAGGGAGGGCACGTTGGGCGAGCAGTACTTC. Translating it yields CAASREGTLGEQYF.

This clone turned up a few times. The genes are TRBV5-4 and TRBJ1-1; D not certain. With 0 bases removed from V and 10 bases from J, the gap between germline ends came to 7 bases. From germline, CDR1 is SGHNT and CDR2 YYREEE (reference sequence). The CDR3 spans 11 residues. In nucleotides, the CDR3 is TGTGCCAGCAGCTTGGACGGGAGAGCTTTCTTT. Encoded protein: CASSLDGRAFF. The full variable domain, completed using reference TRBV5-4 and TRBJ1-1, is ETGVTQSPTHLIKTRGQQVTLRCSSQSGHNTVSWYQQALGQGPQFIFQYYREEENGRGNFPPRFSGLQFPNYSSELNVNALELDDSALYLCASSLDGRAFFGQGTRLTVV.

This clone was seen only a few times. The gene calls are TRBV6-5 and TRBJ2-2; D perhaps matches TRBD1 (6 bases). This CDR3 is 13 amino acids long. Germline V gives CDR1 MNHEY, CDR2 SVGAGI. With 2 bases removed from V and 5 bases from J, the gap between germline ends came to 6 bases. CDR3 sequence: CASSYDRTGELFF. Written as DNA, the CDR3 is TGTGCCAGCAGTTACGACAGGACCGGGGAGCTGTTTTTT.

The chain employs TRBV9 and TRBJ1-1; D is uncertain. Looked up from germline, CDR1 is SGDLS and CDR2 is YYNGEE. The CDR3 extends over 14 amino acids. V lost 0 bases and J 0 bases, leaving 6 bases between the germline ends. CDR3 in DNA: TGTGCCAGCAGCGTAGGAAGGGTGAACACTGAAGCTTTCTTT. It is translated as CASSVGRVNTEAFF.

The rearrangement joins TRBV4-3 to TRBJ2-2, with TRBD2 identical over 8 bases. Losses at the gene ends were 0 bases for V and 7 bases for J; bases not matched to a gene: 7. The CDR3 runs to 16 residues. Per the germline V gene, CDR1 is LGHNA and CDR2 is YSLEER. The CDR3 is CASSQELAAKGGELFF. CDR3 sequence (DNA): TGCGCCAGCAGCCAAGAACTAGCGGCAAAGGGCGGGGAGCTGTTTTTT.

CDR3 sequence reads: CASANGPGRDEQFF. The CDR3 region has the DNA TGTGCTAGTGCCAACGGGCCAGGGCGGGATGAGCAGTTCTTC. V usage is TRBV12-5 and J usage is TRBJ2-1, with D tentatively TRBD1 or TRBD2 (5 bases each). The length of the CDR3 is 14 residues. Germline V CDR1 and CDR2: LGHNT, FRNRAP. The ends were cut back, 7 bases at V and 8 bases at J, with 18 bases in the middle.

The chain couples TRBV9 to TRBJ2-1; possible D gene TRBD2, 6 bases. The CDR3 sequence is 13 residues long. V gave up 3 bases and J gave up 6 bases, with 10 bases separating them. Germline values: CDR1 SGDLS, CDR2 YYNGEE. CDR3 nucleotides: TGTGCCAGCAGCGGGCCGACTAGCAATGAGCAGTTCTTC. This codes for CASSGPTSNEQFF. Full variable domain (outside the CDR3, taken from reference TRBV9 and TRBJ2-1): DSGVTQTPKHLITATGQRVTLRCSPRSGDLSVYWYQQSLDQGLQFLIQYYNGEERAKGNILERFSAQQFPDLHSELNLSSLELGDSALYFCASSGPTSNEQFFGPGTRLTVL.

This rearrangement joins TRBV6-6 to TRBJ2-7; 9 positions match TRBD1. V was pared by 4 bases and J by 6 bases, with 10 bases of the junction left unmatched. The CDR3 covers 15 residues. Germline lookup yields CDR1 MNHNY and CDR2 SVGAGI (reference sequence). The CDR3 DNA follows: TGTGCCAGCAGTTCAACTCCGGGACAGGGAAGCGAGCAGTACTTC. Translation: CASSSTPGQGSEQYF.

The chain couples TRBV7-9 to TRBJ2-1; TRBD1 aligns across 7 bases. The ends lost 6 bases at V and 6 bases at J; junction bases unmatched: 11. This CDR3 is built from 15 residues. Per germline, CDR1 SEHNR and CDR2 FQNEAQ (reference sequence). CDR3 sequence reads: CASSIPGQKSNEQFF. Written as DNA, the CDR3 is TGTGCCAGCAGTATCCCGGGACAGAAAAGCAATGAGCAGTTCTTC. The whole variable domain, filled in from reference TRBV7-9 and TRBJ2-1, reads DTGVSQNPRHKITKRGQNVTFRCDPISEHNRLYWYRQTLGQGPEFLTYFQNEAQLEKSRLLSDRFSAERPKGSFSTLEIQRTEQGDSAMYLCASSIPGQKSNEQFFGPGTRLTVL.

This sequence joins TRBV19 and TRBJ2-1, with D possibly matching TRBD2 (6 bases). Germline V lookup: CDR1 LNHDA, CDR2 SQIVND (reference sequence). Between the trimmed V and J ends, which lost 5 bases and 10 bases, there was a span of 21 bases. The CDR3 has 15 amino acids. The chain's CDR3 is CASSRGRTTVGEQFF. The CDR3 region has the DNA TGTGCCAGTAGTCGTGGGAGGACGACGGTGGGCGAGCAGTTCTTC.

The V call is TRBV6-5, the J call TRBJ2-7, with TRBD2 matching over 8 bases. The germline V gene has CDR1 MNHEY and CDR2 SVGAGI. The CDR3 is 15 amino acids. Trimming at V came to 5 bases and at J to 1 base, leaving 7 bases not matched to a gene. Here the CDR3 DNA reads TGTGCCAGCAGTCGACAGACTAGCGTATCCTACGAGCAGTACTTC. This sequence encodes CASSRQTSVSYEQYF.

V usage is TRBV5-1 and J usage is TRBJ2-2; D may match TRBD1 or TRBD2 (5 bases each). With 4 bases removed from V and 6 bases from J, the gap between germline ends came to 16 bases. The CDR3 totals 15 residues. CDR1 and CDR2 (germline): SGHRS, YFSETQ. The CDR3 sequence is CASSPEGTQPGELFF. CDR3 coding DNA: TGCGCCAGCAGCCCTGAAGGGACGCAACCCGGGGAGCTGTTTTTT.

This clone was seen a few times. The chain has TRBV6-1 and TRBJ1-4; no clear D. Germline V gene sequence: CDR1 MNHNS, CDR2 SASEGT. CDR3 length: 17 amino acids. V was pared by 0 bases and J by 0 bases, with 11 bases between. This CDR3 reads CASSEARGLPTNEKLFF. DNA of the CDR3: TGTGCCAGCAGTGAAGCTCGCGGACTTCCAACTAATGAAAAACTGTTTTTT.

This clone was counted a few times. The rearrangement links TRBV7-2 to TRBJ1-4, with a possible D match to TRBD1 (5 bases). The CDR3 length is 15 residues. The V gene lost 3 bases and the J gene lost 0 bases, with 8 bases spanning the gap. Germline V gives CDR1 SGHTA, CDR2 FQGNSA. For the CDR3, the DNA is TGTGCCAGCAGCTTGGGACTGACAACTAATGAAAAACTGTTTTTT. It yields the protein CASSLGLTTNEKLFF.

The chain carries TRBV2 and TRBJ2-2; possible D gene TRBD2, 5 bases. This CDR3 has 13 amino acids. The germline gives CDR1 SNHLY, CDR2 FYNNEI. V was pared by 10 bases and J by 8 bases, with 17 bases between. The CDR3 region is CATARTSGGELFF. CDR3 bases: TGTGCCACAGCTAGAACCTCGGGAGGGGAGCTGTTTTTT. Based on the CDR3 plus reference TRBV2 and TRBJ2-2, the full variable domain is EPEVTQTPSHQVTQMGQEVILRCVPISNHLYFYWYRQILGQKVEFLVSFYNNEISEKSEIFDDQFSVERPDGSNFTLKIRSTKLEDSAMYFCATARTSGGELFFGEGSRLTVL.

This sequence joins TRBV5-1 and TRBJ1-2; D uncertain. CDR1 is SGHRS, CDR2 YFSETQ, per germline. CDR3 length equals 15 residues. Between the trimmed V and J ends, which lost 3 bases and 0 bases, there was a span of 12 bases. The CDR3 nucleotides are TGCGCCAGCAGCTCCGAACAGATATCTAACTATGGCTACACCTTC. This codes for CASSSEQISNYGYTF. Filled out from reference TRBV5-1 and TRBJ1-2, the complete variable domain reads KAGVTQTPRYLIKTRGQQVTLSCSPISGHRSVSWYQQTPGQGLQFLFEYFSETQRNKGNFPGRFSGRQFSNSRSEMNVSTLELGDSALYLCASSSEQISNYGYTFGSGTRLTVV.

This clone was counted only a few times. The chain's CDR3 is CASSRSGSSYEQYF. The CDR3 DNA sequence: TGCGCCAGCAGCCGAAGCGGCAGCTCCTACGAGCAGTACTTC. The V gene is TRBV5-1, the J gene TRBJ2-7; tentatively, D is TRBD2 (5 bases). CDR1 and CDR2 (germline): SGHRS, YFSETQ. CDR3 length: 14 amino acids. V was pared by 4 bases and J by 0 bases, with 11 bases between.

The sample holds a few counts of this clone. V is TRBV27 and J is TRBJ1-2; D is perhaps TRBD1 (5 bases). V was pared by 5 bases and J by 5 bases, with 12 bases between. The CDR3 is 13 residues long. CDR1 and CDR2 (germline): MNHEY, SMNVEV (reference sequence). The CDR3 DNA reads TGTGCCAGCAGTAGATCAGGGAATTATGGCTACACCTTC. Its protein is CASSRSGNYGYTF.

This clone has just a few counts. The chain has TRBV7-8 and TRBJ2-7; D gene uncertain. Germline CDR1 reads SGHVS; CDR2 reads FQNEAQ. V was pared by 1 base and J by 6 bases, with 7 bases between. The CDR3 length is 12 residues. In nucleotides, the CDR3 is TGTGCCAGCAGCTTAGACGGTCCCGAGCAGTACTTC. This codes for CASSLDGPEQYF. Using reference TRBV7-8 and TRBJ2-7 for the parts outside the CDR3, the full variable domain is GAGVSQSPRYKVAKRGQDVALRCDPISGHVSLFWYQQALGQGPEFLTYFQNEAQLDKSGLPSDRFFAERPEGSVSTLKIQRTQQEDSAVYLCASSLDGPEQYFGPGTRLTVT.

The genes are TRBV18 and TRBJ2-7, with 14 bases matching TRBD2. Germline V gives CDR1 KGHSH, CDR2 LQKENI. This CDR3 comprises 20 residues. V was pared by 3 bases and J by 3 bases, with 16 bases of the junction left unmatched. As DNA, the CDR3 is TGTGCCAGCTCACCTTCGGACTCGGGACTAGCGGGAGATGCCGGCTACGAGCAGTACTTC. It is translated as CASSPSDSGLAGDAGYEQYF.

This clone was picked up a small number of times. One junction end does not reproduce the germline sequence, and a read error may be involved. CDR3 sequence (DNA): TGTGCCAGCAGCGCCACGAACTGG. Amino acids: CASSATNW. The chain uses TRBV9 and TRBJ2-7; D ambiguous. The CDR3 runs 8 residues. CDR1 and CDR2 from the germline V gene are SGDLS and YYNGEE.

The rearrangement links TRBV15 to TRBJ2-7, with TRBD1 identical over 7 bases. Germline-derived CDR1 and CDR2 are LNHNV and YYDKDF (reference sequence). CDR3 length: 17 residues. The V and J ends lost 1 base and 0 bases, in that order; junction bases with no gene match: 9. The DNA of the CDR3 is TGTGCCACCAGCAGAGCAGGGGGTGTACTATCCTCCTACGAGCAGTACTTC. Protein product: CATSRAGGVLSSYEQYF.

The chain joins TRBV6-6 to TRBJ2-1; 9 nucleotides line up with TRBD1. The CDR3 length is 15 residues. In germline, CDR1 is MNHNY, CDR2 SVGAGI (reference sequence). V dropped 2 bases and J dropped 6; count of bases not matched to a gene: 5. CDR3 sequence: CASSYTDRGVNEQFF. CDR3 bases: TGTGCCAGCAGTTACACCGACAGGGGGGTCAATGAGCAGTTCTTC.

The V and J genes are TRBV5-8 and TRBJ2-7, with 7 bases that match TRBD2. With 0 bases clipped from V and 0 bases from J, the junction kept 12 bases outside the gene matches. Germline CDR1 SGHTS, CDR2 YDEGEE. This CDR3 spans 18 amino acids. The CDR3 here is CASSLDLGRGGSSYEQYF. In nucleotides, the CDR3 is TGTGCCAGCAGCTTGGACCTGGGGAGGGGCGGGAGCTCCTACGAGCAGTACTTC.